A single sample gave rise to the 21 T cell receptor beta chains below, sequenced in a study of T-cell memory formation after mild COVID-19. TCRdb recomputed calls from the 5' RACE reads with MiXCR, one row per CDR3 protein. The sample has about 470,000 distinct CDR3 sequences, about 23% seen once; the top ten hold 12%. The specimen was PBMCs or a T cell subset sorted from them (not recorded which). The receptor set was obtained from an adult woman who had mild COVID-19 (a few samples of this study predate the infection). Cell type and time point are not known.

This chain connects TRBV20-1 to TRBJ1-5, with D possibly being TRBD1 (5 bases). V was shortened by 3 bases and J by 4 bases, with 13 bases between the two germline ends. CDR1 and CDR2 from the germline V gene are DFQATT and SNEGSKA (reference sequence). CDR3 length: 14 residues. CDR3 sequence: CSARGGGQNQPQHF. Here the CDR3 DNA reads TGCAGTGCTAGGGGGGGAGGGCAAAATCAGCCCCAGCATTTT.

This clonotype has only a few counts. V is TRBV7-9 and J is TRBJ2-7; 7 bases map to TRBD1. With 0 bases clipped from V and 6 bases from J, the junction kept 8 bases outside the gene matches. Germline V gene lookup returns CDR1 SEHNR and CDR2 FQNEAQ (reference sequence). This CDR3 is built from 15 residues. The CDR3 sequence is CASSLAGTVPGEQYF. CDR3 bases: TGTGCCAGCAGCTTAGCAGGGACAGTTCCTGGCGAGCAGTACTTC.

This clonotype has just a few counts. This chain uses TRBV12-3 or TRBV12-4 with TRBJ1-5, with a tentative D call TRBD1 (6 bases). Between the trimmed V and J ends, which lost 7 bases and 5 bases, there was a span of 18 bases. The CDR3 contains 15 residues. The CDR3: CASNRGRGIDQPQHF. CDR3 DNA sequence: TGTGCCAGCAATCGGGGCAGGGGTATAGATCAGCCCCAGCATTTT.

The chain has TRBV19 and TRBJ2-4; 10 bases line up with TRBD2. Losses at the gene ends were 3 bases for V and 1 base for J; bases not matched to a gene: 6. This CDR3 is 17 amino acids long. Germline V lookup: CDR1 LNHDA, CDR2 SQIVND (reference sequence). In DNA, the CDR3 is TGTGCCAGTAGTATCGGGAGCGGGGGGGCCGCCAAAAACATTCAGTACTTC. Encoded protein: CASSIGSGGAAKNIQYF.

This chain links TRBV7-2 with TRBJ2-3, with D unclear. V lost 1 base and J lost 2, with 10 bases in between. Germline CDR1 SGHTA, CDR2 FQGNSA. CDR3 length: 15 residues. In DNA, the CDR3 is TGTGCCAGCAGCTTAGAACGGCTGTCCACAGATACGCAGTATTTT. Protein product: CASSLERLSTDTQYF.

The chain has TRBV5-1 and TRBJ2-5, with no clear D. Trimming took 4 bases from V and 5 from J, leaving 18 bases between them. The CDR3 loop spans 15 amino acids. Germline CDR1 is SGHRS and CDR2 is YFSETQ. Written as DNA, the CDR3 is TGCGCCAGCAGCCTGGGCAGCTATCCCCGGGAGACCCAGTACTTC. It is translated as CASSLGSYPRETQYF.

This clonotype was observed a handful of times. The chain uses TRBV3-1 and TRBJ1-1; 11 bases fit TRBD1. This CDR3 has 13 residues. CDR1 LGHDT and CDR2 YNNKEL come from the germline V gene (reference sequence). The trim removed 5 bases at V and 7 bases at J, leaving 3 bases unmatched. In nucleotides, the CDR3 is TGTGCCAGCAGCGGACAGGGGGCTGGTGAAGCTTTCTTT. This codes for CASSGQGAGEAFF. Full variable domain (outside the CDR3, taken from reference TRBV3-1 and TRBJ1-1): DTAVSQTPKYLVTQMGNDKSIKCEQNLGHDTMYWYKQDSKKFLKIMFSYNNKELIINETVPNRFSPKSPDKAHLNLHINSLELGDSAVYFCASSGQGAGEAFFGQGTRLTVV.

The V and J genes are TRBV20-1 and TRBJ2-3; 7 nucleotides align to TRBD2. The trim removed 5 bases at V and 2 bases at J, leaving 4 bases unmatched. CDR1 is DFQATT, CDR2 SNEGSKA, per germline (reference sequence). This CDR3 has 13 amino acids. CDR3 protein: CSALAGLTDTQYF. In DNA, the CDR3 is TGCAGTGCTTTAGCGGGCCTCACAGATACGCAGTATTTT.

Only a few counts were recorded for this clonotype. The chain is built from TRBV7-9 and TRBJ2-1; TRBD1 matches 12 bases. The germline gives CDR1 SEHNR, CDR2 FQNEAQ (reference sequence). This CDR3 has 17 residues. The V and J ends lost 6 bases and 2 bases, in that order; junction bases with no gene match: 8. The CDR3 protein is CASRSGQGAFAYNEQFF. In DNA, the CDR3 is TGTGCCAGCAGATCGGGACAGGGGGCGTTCGCCTACAATGAGCAGTTCTTC.

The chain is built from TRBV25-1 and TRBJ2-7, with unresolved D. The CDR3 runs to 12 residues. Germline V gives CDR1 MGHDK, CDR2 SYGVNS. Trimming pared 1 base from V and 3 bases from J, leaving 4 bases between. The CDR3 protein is CASSESGYEQYF. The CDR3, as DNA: TGTGCCAGCAGTGAATCCGGCTACGAGCAGTACTTC.

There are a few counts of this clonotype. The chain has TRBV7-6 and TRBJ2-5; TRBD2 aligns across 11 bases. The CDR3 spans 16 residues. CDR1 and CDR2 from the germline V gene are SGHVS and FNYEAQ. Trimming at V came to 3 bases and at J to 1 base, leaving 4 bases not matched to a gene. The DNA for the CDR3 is TGTGCCAGCAGCTTGCTTGGGACTAGCGGCCAAGAGACCCAGTACTTC. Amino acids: CASSLLGTSGQETQYF.

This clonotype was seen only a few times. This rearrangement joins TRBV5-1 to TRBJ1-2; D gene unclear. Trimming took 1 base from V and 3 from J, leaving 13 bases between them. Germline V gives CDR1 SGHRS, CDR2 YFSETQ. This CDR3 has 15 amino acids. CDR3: CASSLTEGGYYGYTF. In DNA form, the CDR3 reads TGCGCCAGCAGCTTGACAGAGGGCGGGTACTATGGCTACACCTTC.

CDR3 nucleotide sequence: TGTGCCACCAGCCACATAGGGGGGTCAGAGACCCAGTACTTC. It translates to CATSHIGGSETQYF. The J gene is TRBJ2-5, the V gene TRBV15, with D possibly called TRBD1 or TRBD2 (6 bases each). CDR3 size: 14 residues. Looked up from germline, CDR1 is LNHNV and CDR2 is YYDKDF (reference sequence). Trimming removed 5 bases from V and 4 bases from J, with 14 bases in between.

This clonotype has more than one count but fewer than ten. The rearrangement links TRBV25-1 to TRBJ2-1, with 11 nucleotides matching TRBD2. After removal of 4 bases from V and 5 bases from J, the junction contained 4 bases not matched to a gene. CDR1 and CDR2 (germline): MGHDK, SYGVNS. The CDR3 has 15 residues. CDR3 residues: CASSVPGLADNEQFF. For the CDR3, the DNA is TGTGCCAGCAGTGTCCCGGGACTAGCGGACAATGAGCAGTTCTTC.

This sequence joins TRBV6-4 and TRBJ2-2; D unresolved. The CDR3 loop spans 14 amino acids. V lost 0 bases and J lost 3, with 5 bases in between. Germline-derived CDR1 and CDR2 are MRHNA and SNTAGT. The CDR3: CASSDSRDTGELFF. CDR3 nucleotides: TGTGCCAGCAGTGACTCAAGAGACACCGGGGAGCTGTTTTTT.

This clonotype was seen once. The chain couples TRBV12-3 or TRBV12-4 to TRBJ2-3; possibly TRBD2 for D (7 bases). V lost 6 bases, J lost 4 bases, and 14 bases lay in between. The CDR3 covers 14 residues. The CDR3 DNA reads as TGTGCCAGCAGAGGGGGGGTTAGCGCAGATACGCAGTATTTT. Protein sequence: CASRGGVSADTQYF.

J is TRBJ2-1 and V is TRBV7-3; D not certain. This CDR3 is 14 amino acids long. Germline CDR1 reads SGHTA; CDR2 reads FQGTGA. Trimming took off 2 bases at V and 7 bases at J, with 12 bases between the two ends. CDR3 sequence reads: CASSLFGAENEQFF. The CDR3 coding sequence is TGTGCCAGCAGCTTATTCGGTGCCGAAAATGAGCAGTTCTTC.

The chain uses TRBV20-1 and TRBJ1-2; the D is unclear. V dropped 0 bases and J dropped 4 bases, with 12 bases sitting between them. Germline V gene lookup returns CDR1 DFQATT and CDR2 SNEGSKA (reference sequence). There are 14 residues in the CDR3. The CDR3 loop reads CSARDRSGSYGYTF. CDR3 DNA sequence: TGCAGTGCTAGAGATCGATCGGGGAGCTATGGCTACACCTTC.

The CDR3 here is CASSPPTGTSGGAGTQYF. CDR3 DNA sequence: TGTGCCAGCAGCCCGCCGACCGGGACTAGCGGGGGGGCCGGTACGCAGTATTTT. This chain connects TRBV7-9 to TRBJ2-3; 16 positions agree with TRBD2. Germline V gene data show CDR1 as SEHNR and CDR2 as FQNEAQ (reference sequence). Trimming cost V 5 bases and J 8 bases; bases outside gene matches: 13. The CDR3 covers 18 residues.

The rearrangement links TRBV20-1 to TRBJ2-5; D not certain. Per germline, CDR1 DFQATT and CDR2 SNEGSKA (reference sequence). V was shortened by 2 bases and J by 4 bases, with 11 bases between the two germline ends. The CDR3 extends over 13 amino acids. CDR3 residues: CSARPFSTETQYF. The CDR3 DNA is TGCAGTGCTAGACCTTTCTCAACAGAGACCCAGTACTTC.

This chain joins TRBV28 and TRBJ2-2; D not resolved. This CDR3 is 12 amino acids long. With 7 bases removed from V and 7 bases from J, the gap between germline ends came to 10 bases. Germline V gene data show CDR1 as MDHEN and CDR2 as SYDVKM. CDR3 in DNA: TGTGCCAGCACTGCTCCTCACGGGGAGCTGTTTTTT. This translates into CASTAPHGELFF.